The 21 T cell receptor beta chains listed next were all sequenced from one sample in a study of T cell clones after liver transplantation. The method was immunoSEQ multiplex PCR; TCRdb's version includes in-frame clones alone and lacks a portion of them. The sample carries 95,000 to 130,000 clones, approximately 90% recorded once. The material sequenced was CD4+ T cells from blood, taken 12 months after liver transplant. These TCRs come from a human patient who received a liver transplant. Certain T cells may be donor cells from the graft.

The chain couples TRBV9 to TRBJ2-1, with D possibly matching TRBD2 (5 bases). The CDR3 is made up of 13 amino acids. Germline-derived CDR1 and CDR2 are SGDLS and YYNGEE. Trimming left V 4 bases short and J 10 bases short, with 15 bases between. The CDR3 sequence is CASSPPPEEEQFF. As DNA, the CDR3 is TGTGCCAGCAGCCCTCCCCCGGAGGAGGAGCAGTTCTTC.

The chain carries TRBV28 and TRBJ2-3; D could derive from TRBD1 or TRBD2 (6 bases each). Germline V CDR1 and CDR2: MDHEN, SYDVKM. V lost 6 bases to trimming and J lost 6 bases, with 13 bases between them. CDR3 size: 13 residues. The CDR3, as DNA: TGTGCCAGCAGCCCAGGAGGGGGGGATACGCAGTATTTT. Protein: CASSPGGGDTQYF. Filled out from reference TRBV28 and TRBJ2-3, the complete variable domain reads DVKVTQSSRYLVKRTGEKVFLECVQDMDHENMFWYRQDPGLGLRLIYFSYDVKMKEKGDIPEGYSVSREKKERFSLILESASTNQTSMYLCASSPGGGDTQYFGPGTRLTVL.

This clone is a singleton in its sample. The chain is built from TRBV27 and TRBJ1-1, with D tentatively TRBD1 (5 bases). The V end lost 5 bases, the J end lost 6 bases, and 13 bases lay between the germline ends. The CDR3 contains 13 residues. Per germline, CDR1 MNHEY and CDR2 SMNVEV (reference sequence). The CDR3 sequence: CASSPERGAEAFF. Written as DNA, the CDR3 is TGTGCCAGCAGTCCCGAAAGGGGTGCTGAAGCTTTCTTT.

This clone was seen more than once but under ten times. DNA for the CDR3: TGCGCCAGCAGCTTGGAGGCCGGGGAGCTGTTTTTT. Translated, it gives CASSLEAGELFF. The chain uses TRBV5-1 and TRBJ2-2; unclear D gene. Germline CDR1 and CDR2: SGHRS and YFSETQ. The CDR3 runs 12 residues. V lost 0 bases to trimming and J lost 6 bases, with 3 bases between them.

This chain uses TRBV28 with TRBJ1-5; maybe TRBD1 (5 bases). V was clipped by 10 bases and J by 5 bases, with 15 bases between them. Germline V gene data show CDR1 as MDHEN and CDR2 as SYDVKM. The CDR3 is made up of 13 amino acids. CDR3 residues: CATHRQGDQPQHF. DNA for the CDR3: TGTGCCACCCACCGGCAGGGCGATCAGCCCCAGCATTTT.

CDR3 coding DNA: TGTGCCAGCTCACCATTAAACAGGGATAGCCCCCAGCATTTT. This sequence encodes CASSPLNRDSPQHF. This chain links TRBV18 with TRBJ1-5; maybe TRBD1 (6 bases). Germline CDR1 KGHSH, CDR2 LQKENI. V was trimmed by 2 bases and J by 10 bases, leaving 15 bases between them. The CDR3 consists of 14 residues. The variable domain in full, completed from reference TRBV18 and TRBJ1-5, reads NAGVMQNPRHLVRRRGQEARLRCSPMKGHSHVYWYRQLPEEGLKFMVYLQKENIIDESGMPKERFSAEFPKEGPSILRIQQVVRGDSAAYFCASSPLNRDSPQHFGDGTRLSIL.

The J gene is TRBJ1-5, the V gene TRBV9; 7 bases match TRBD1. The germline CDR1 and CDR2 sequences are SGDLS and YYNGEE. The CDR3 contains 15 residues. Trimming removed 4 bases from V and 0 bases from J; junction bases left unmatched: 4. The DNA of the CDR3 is TGTGCCAGCAGCCCGGGACAGTATAGCAATCAGCCCCAGCATTTT. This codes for CASSPGQYSNQPQHF.

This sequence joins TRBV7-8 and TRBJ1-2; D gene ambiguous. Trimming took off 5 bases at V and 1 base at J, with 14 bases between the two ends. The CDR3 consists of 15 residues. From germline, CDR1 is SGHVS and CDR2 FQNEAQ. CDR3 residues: CASSLGEADNYGYTF. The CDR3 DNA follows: TGTGCCAGCAGCCTGGGAGAGGCCGATAACTATGGCTACACCTTC.

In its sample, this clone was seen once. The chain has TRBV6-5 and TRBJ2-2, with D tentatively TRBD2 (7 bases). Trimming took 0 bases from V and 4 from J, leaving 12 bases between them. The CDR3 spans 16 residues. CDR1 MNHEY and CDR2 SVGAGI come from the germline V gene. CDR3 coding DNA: TGTGCCAGCAGTTACTCGAAAGGGGGGGTCACCGGGGAGCTGTTTTTT. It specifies CASSYSKGGVTGELFF.

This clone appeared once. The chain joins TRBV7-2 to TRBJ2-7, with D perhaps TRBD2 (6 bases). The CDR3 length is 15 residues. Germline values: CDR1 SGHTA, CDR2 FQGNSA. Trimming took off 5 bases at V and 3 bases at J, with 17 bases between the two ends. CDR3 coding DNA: TGTGCCAGCAGCACAGCCGGGACTTTAGGCTACGAGCAGTACTTC. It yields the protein CASSTAGTLGYEQYF.

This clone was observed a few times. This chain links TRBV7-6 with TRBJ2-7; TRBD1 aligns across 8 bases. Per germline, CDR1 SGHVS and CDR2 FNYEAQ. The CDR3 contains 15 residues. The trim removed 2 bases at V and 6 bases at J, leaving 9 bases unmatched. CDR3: CASSLSTGQGIEQYF. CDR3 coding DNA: TGTGCCAGCAGCTTAAGTACCGGACAGGGCATCGAGCAGTACTTC.

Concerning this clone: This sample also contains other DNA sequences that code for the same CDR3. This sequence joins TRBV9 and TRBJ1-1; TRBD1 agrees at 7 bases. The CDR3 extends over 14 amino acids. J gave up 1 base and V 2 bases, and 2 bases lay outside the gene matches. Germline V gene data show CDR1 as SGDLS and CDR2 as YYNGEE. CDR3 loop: CASSVTGANTEAFF. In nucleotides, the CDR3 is TGTGCCAGCAGCGTTACAGGGGCGAACACTGAAGCTTTCTTT.

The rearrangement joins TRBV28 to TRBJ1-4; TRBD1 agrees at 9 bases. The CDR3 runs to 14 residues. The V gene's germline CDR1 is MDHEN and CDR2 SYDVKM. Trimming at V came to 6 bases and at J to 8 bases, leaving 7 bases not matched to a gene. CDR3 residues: CASRTTGGWEKLFF. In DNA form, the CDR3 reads TGTGCCAGCAGGACGACAGGGGGGTGGGAAAAACTGTTTTTT.

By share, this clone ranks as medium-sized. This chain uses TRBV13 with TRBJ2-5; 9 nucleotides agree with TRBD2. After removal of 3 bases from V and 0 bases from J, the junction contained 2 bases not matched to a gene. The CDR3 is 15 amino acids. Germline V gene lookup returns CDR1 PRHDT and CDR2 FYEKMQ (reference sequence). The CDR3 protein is CASSLASGDQETQYF. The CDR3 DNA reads TGTGCCAGCAGCTTGGCTAGCGGGGACCAAGAGACCCAGTACTTC. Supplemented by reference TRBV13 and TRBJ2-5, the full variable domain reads AAGVIQSPRHLIKEKRETATLKCYPIPRHDTVYWYQQGPGQDPQFLISFYEKMQSDKGSIPDRFSAQQFSDYHSELNMSSLELGDSALYFCASSLASGDQETQYFGPGTRLLVL.

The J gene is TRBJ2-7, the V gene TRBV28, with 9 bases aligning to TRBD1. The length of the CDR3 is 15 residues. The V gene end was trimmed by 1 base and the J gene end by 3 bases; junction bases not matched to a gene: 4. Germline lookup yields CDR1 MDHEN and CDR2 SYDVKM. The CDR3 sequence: CASSLLQGASYEQYF. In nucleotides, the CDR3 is TGTGCCAGCAGTTTATTACAGGGGGCGAGCTACGAGCAGTACTTC.

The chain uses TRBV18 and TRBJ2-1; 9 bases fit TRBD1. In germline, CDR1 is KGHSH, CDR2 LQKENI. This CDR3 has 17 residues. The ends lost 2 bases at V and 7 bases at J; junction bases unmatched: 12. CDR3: CASSPDLPGTGTNEQFF. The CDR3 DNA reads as TGTGCCAGCTCACCAGATTTACCCGGGACAGGGACGAATGAGCAGTTCTTC.

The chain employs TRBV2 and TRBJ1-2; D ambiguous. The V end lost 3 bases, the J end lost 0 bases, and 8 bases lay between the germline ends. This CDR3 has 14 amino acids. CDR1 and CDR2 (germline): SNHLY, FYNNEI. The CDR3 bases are TGTGCCAGCAGTGACAATCCGTCTAACTATGGCTACACCTTC. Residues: CASSDNPSNYGYTF.

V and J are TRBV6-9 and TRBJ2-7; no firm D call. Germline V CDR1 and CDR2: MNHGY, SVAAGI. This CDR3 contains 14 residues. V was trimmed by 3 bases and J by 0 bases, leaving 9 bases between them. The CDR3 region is CASSYTASSYEQYF. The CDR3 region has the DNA TGTGCCAGCAGTTACACCGCAAGCTCCTACGAGCAGTACTTC.

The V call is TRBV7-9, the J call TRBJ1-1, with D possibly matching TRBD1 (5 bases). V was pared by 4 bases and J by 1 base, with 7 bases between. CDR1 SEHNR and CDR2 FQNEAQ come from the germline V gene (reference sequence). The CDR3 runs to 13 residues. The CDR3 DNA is TGTGCCAGCAGCTGGGGGGAGAACACTGAAGCTTTCTTT. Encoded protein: CASSWGENTEAFF.

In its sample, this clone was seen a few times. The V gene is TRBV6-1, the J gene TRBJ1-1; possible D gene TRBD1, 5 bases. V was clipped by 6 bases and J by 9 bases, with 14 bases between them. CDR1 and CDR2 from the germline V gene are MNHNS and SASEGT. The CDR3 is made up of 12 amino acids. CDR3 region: CASSISGSKAFF. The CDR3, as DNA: TGTGCCAGCAGCATCTCAGGGAGTAAAGCTTTCTTT.

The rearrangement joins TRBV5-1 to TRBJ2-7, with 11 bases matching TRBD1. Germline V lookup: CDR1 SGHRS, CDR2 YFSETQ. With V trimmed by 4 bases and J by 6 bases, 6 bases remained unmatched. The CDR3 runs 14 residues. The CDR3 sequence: CASSRDRGSGEQYF. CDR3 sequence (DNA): TGCGCCAGCAGCCGGGACAGGGGGTCAGGCGAGCAGTACTTC.